The source of this T cell receptor beta chain is a study of vaccination effects on CD4 cells after COVID-19. Background on the study: The median interval between the second dose and post-vaccine sampling was 72 days. Broader study findings: Both infection-induced and vaccine-induced clones contracted markedly at late post-vaccination timepoints.

A remark on this clone: Its specificity is unknown.

This CDR3 comprises 13 residues. V shed 5 bases and J 5 bases; nucleotides not matched to a gene: 3. CDR1 and CDR2 (germline): SEHNR, FQNEAQ (reference sequence). Within the ViraFEST assay, antigen-specific CD4+ T cells underwent expansion with viral peptide pools prior to sequencing. Following culture for about ten days, CD4+ T cells were isolated. Participants received two doses of either the BNT162b2 or mRNA-1273 vaccine. Repertoires were generated with immunoSEQ multiplex PCR, while TCRdb's copy carries only in-frame clones and drops some. The table has 25,000 to 30,000 clones, around 79% seen once.

This clonotype was obtained from a human donor who received a COVID-19 vaccine. This rearrangement joins TRBV7-9 to TRBJ1-1, with 9 bases lining up with TRBD1. Sequenced material: CD4+ T cells from PBMCs cultured with HCoV-NL63 spike peptides, taken after COVID-19 vaccination. CDR3 bases: TGTGCCAGCAGCCGGACAGGGGAGACTGAAGCTTTCTTT. It translates to CASSRTGETEAFF. Looking up the rest from reference TRBV7-9 and TRBJ1-1 gives the full variable domain: DTGVSQNPRHKITKRGQNVTFRCDPISEHNRLYWYRQTLGQGPEFLTYFQNEAQLEKSRLLSDRFSAERPKGSFSTLEIQRTEQGDSAMYLCASSRTGETEAFFGQGTRLTVV.